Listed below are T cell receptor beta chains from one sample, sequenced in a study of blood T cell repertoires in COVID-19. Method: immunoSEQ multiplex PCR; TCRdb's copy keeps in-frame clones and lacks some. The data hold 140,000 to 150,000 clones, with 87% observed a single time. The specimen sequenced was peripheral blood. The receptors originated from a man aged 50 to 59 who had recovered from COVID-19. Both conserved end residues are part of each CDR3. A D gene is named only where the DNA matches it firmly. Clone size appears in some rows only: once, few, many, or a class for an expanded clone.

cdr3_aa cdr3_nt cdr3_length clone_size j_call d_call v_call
CASSFGGGGKGYEQFF TGTGCCAGCAGCTTTGGTGGCGGGGGAAAAGGCTATGAGCAGTTCTTC 16 . TRBJ2-1 TRBD2 TRBV11-3
CASAQGEDTQYF TGTGCCAGCGCCCAGGGTGAAGATACGCAGTATTTT 12 once TRBJ2-3 . TRBV7-3
CASSPGQGKEQYF TGTGCCAGCTCACCCGGACAGGGGAAAGAGCAGTACTTC 13 . TRBJ2-7 TRBD1 TRBV18
CASSPRTGFNYGYTF TGTGCCAGCAGCCCACGGACGGGATTTAACTATGGCTACACCTTC 15 . TRBJ1-2 . TRBV11-3
CASSQDRGGQETQYF TGTGCCAGCAGCCAAGACAGGGGGGGACAAGAGACCCAGTACTTC 15 . TRBJ2-5 TRBD1 TRBV7-7
CASSSQPGTDGYTF TGTGCCAGCAGTTCCCAACCCGGGACAGATGGCTACACCTTC 14 . TRBJ1-2 TRBD1 TRBV28
CASRGTGTTGDTIYF TGTGCCAGCAGGGGGACCGGGACCACGGGAGACACCATATATTTT 15 . TRBJ1-3 . TRBV7-6
CASSLGDNQETQYF TGCGCCAGCAGCTTGGGGGACAACCAAGAGACCCAGTACTTC 14 once TRBJ2-5 . TRBV5-1
CASSPGGENYGYTF TGTGCCAGCAGCCCTGGGGGGGAAAACTATGGCTACACCTTC 14 . TRBJ1-2 . TRBV7-2
CASSGRQGAIQETQYF TGTGCCAGCAGCGGCCGACAGGGGGCCATACAAGAGACCCAGTACTTC 16 . TRBJ2-5 TRBD1 TRBV5-5
CATSRDTKPYLALFF TGTGCCACCAGCAGAGATACCAAACCCTACCTCGCCCTGTTTTTT 15 . TRBJ1-4 . TRBV15
CASSYARDSVGTQYF TGTGCCAGCAGTTACGCCCGGGACAGTGTCGGGACCCAGTACTTC 15 . TRBJ2-5 TRBD1 TRBV6-5
CASSYSQHTNYGYTF TGTGCCAGCAGTTACTCACAGCATACAAACTATGGCTACACCTTC 15 . TRBJ1-2 . TRBV6-5
CASSIGRNNQPQHF TGTGCCAGTAGTATAGGGAGAAACAATCAGCCCCAGCATTTT 14 . TRBJ1-5 . TRBV19
CASSTLGTGGRETQYF TGTGCCAGTAGTACCCTCGGGACAGGGGGCCGAGAGACCCAGTACTTC 16 once TRBJ2-5 TRBD1 TRBV19
CASSPGTGGEQYF TGTGCCAGCTCACCGGGGACAGGGGGCGAGCAGTACTTC 13 . TRBJ2-7 TRBD1 TRBV18
CASSSTNNEQFF TGTGCCAGCAGCTCAACTAACAATGAGCAGTTCTTC 12 . TRBJ2-1 . TRBV7-2
CASSSLAGGFPDTQYF TGTGCCAGCAGTTCACTAGCGGGGGGCTTCCCAGATACGCAGTATTTT 16 . TRBJ2-3 TRBD2 TRBV6-5
CASSLAAAGTVEQFF TGTGCCAGCAGCTTAGCGGCTGCGGGGACGGTTGAGCAGTTCTTC 15 . TRBJ2-1 . TRBV7-2
CASSLRAGGGYTF TGTGCCAGCAGTTTAAGGGCAGGGGGTGGCTACACCTTC 13 . TRBJ1-2 TRBD1 TRBV27
CASSSLRAGGLYEQYF TGCGCCAGCAGCTCCCTCAGGGCGGGGGGGCTGTACGAGCAGTACTTC 16 . TRBJ2-7 TRBD2 TRBV5-1
CASSSTPGQANYGYTF TGTGCCAGCAGCTCCACCCCGGGACAGGCTAACTATGGCTACACCTTC 16 . TRBJ1-2 TRBD1 TRBV7-2
CASSGGDRYNSPLHF TGTGCCAGCAGTGGCGGTGACAGGTATAATTCACCCCTCCACTTT 15 . TRBJ1-6 . TRBV2
CASSKGKLAGVPRGAQYF TGTGCCAGCAGCAAAGGGAAACTAGCGGGGGTACCTCGGGGGGCGCAGTATTTT 18 . TRBJ2-3 . TRBV21-1
CASSQARGSNTEAFF TGTGCCAGCAGCCAAGCAAGGGGTTCGAACACTGAAGCTTTCTTT 15 . TRBJ1-1 . TRBV14
CASSSLRGQGGYGYTF TGTGCCAGCAGCTCCCTGCGGGGACAGGGTGGCTATGGCTACACCTTC 16 once TRBJ1-2 TRBD1 TRBV7-2
CASSFPPNRGYTF TGTGCCAGCAGCTTTCCTCCCAATCGGGGCTACACCTTC 13 . TRBJ1-2 . TRBV7-9
CASSEGGHGYTF TGTGCCAGCAGTGAAGGGGGGCACGGCTACACCTTC 12 once TRBJ1-2 . TRBV2
CASSEGRGGRKTQYF TGTGCCAGCAGTGAGGGTAGAGGGGGACGCAAGACCCAGTACTTC 15 . TRBJ2-5 . TRBV6-1
CASSESHYGYTF TGTGCCAGCAGTGAATCTCACTATGGCTACACCTTC 12 . TRBJ1-2 . TRBV2
CASTSGDSKETQYF TGTGCCAGCACCTCCGGGGACAGTAAAGAGACCCAGTACTTC 14 . TRBJ2-5 TRBD1 TRBV7-8
CASSARTGGYEQYF TGTGCCAGCAGCGCCCGGACAGGGGGTTACGAGCAGTACTTC 14 once TRBJ2-7 TRBD1 TRBV13
CASSLVGTTRFTDTQYF TGCGCCAGCAGCTTGGTGGGGACTACTCGATTCACAGATACGCAGTATTTT 17 . TRBJ2-3 TRBD2 TRBV5-1
CASSYLGGGPSNEQFF TGTGCCAGCAGTTACCTAGGGGGGGGGCCATCGAATGAGCAGTTCTTC 16 . TRBJ2-1 . TRBV6-2/TRBV6-3
CASSDLKSGGAETQYF TGTGCCAGCAGTGACCTGAAGAGCGGGGGGGCGGAGACCCAGTACTTC 16 . TRBJ2-5 TRBD2 TRBV6-4
CASSLTGTSIYGYTF TGTGCCAGCAGCTTGACAGGGACCTCCATATATGGCTACACCTTC 15 . TRBJ1-2 TRBD1 TRBV7-2
CASSHGQGGEKLFF TGTGCCAGCAGCCACGGACAGGGGGGCGAAAAACTGTTTTTT 14 . TRBJ1-4 TRBD1 TRBV7-9
CATSDGTRTQYF TGTGCCACCAGTGACGGGACTAGGACGCAGTATTTT 12 . TRBJ2-3 TRBD2 TRBV24-1
CASTWQGNTGELFF TGTGCCAGCACCTGGCAGGGCAACACCGGGGAGCTGTTTTTT 14 . TRBJ2-2 . TRBV7-6
CASSLSGYEQYF TGTGCCAGCAGCTTGTCAGGCTACGAGCAGTACTTC 12 . TRBJ2-7 . TRBV5-4
CASSLGLTLTGGSGNTIYF TGTGCCAGCAGCTTAGGCCTTACTCTGACAGGGGGCTCTGGAAACACCATATATTTT 19 once TRBJ1-3 TRBD1 TRBV7-6
CASSPNGGSYGYTF TGTGCCAGCAGCCCCAATGGGGGGAGCTATGGCTACACCTTC 14 few TRBJ1-2 . TRBV7-2
CASTSNTGTRNTEAFF TGTGCCAGCACATCCAACACAGGGACAAGGAACACTGAAGCTTTCTTT 16 . TRBJ1-1 . TRBV3-1/TRBV3-2
CASSLLSQPQHF TGTGCCAGCAGCTTGCTTAGTCAGCCCCAGCATTTT 12 . TRBJ1-5 . TRBV5-6
CASSRHSSGGPETQYF TGTGCCAGCAGCCGCCATTCTAGTGGCGGGCCGGAGACCCAGTACTTC 16 . TRBJ2-5 . TRBV3-1/TRBV3-2
CASSIRQGAYEQYF TGTGCCAGCAGCATTCGACAGGGGGCCTACGAGCAGTACTTC 14 . TRBJ2-7 TRBD1 TRBV11-2
CATSRDLAFGRGRTYEQYF TGTGCCACCAGCAGAGATTTAGCCTTCGGCAGAGGTCGAACCTACGAGCAGTACTTC 19 . TRBJ2-7 . TRBV15
CASSLYSGPAVLTF TGTGCCAGCAGTCTTTACTCAGGGCCCGCGGTCCTGACTTTC 14 . TRBJ2-6 . TRBV27
CASSDPGTRNTDTQYF TGTGCCAGCAGCGACCCCGGGACTAGGAACACAGATACGCAGTATTTT 16 . TRBJ2-3 TRBD2 TRBV5-4
CASSELAGQETQYF TGTGCCAGCAGCGAACTAGCGGGGCAAGAGACCCAGTACTTC 14 . TRBJ2-5 TRBD2 TRBV2
CASSRQGQNYEQYF TGTGCCAGCAGTCGACAGGGTCAGAACTACGAGCAGTACTTC 14 . TRBJ2-7 TRBD1 TRBV27
CASSLDRAYGYTF TGTGCCAGCAGCCTGGACAGGGCCTATGGCTACACCTTC 13 . TRBJ1-2 TRBD1 TRBV5-6
CASSLGQSNQPQHF TGTGCCAGCAGCTTAGGTCAAAGCAATCAGCCCCAGCATTTT 14 . TRBJ1-5 . TRBV7-2
CASSLATGQVYNEQFF TGTGCCAGCAGCTTAGCTACGGGACAGGTCTACAATGAGCAGTTCTTC 16 . TRBJ2-1 TRBD1 TRBV13
CASSEGQGASLGAFF TGTGCCAGCAGTGAGGGGCAGGGGGCGAGTTTAGGAGCTTTCTTT 15 . TRBJ1-1 TRBD1 TRBV7-9
CAISADGGGYGYTF TGTGCCATCAGTGCGGACGGAGGAGGATATGGCTACACCTTC 14 few TRBJ1-2 . TRBV10-3
CASSLGRQGAMVNTGELFF TGTGCCAGCAGCTTGGGTCGGCAGGGGGCAATGGTCAACACCGGGGAGCTGTTTTTT 19 . TRBJ2-2 TRBD1 TRBV5-5
CASSPSTGASNQPQHF TGTGCCAGCAGTCCATCGACAGGGGCTAGCAATCAGCCCCAGCATTTT 16 . TRBJ1-5 TRBD1 TRBV11-3
CASSRAWDRGSGENYGYTF TGCGCCAGCAGCCGTGCTTGGGACAGGGGGTCAGGTGAAAACTATGGCTACACCTTC 19 . TRBJ1-2 TRBD1 TRBV4-3
CASSFDRGLIGELFF TGTGCCAGCAGCTTTGACAGGGGGCTTATCGGGGAGCTGTTTTTT 15 . TRBJ2-2 TRBD1 TRBV5-4